This TCR beta chain was found in a study of cytomegalovirus exposure and HLA in healthy donors. The study, taken as a whole, reports: TCR beta V- and J-gene trimming, according to a later analysis, was linked to a missense DCLRE1C variant. Cytomegalovirus association was assigned to approximately 180 TCR beta chains. A later analysis, which compared TCR beta chains of equal frequency, found the HLA-associated ones more clonally expanded. Several of the most significant clusters were apparently associated with common viral pathogens in a later analysis.

It was with 60 Vbeta and 13 Jbeta primers that the PCR ran. Repertoires were generated with immunoSEQ multiplex PCR, while TCRdb's copy carries only in-frame clones and drops some. This sample yields under 150,000 clones, of which over 65% are seen a single time; less than 3.5% belongs to the top ten. Details on this clone: Its antigen is undetermined.

Sequencing was performed on PBMCs. This receptor was obtained from a man in his forties or fifties in good health and CMV-seropositive.

The CDR3 bases are TGCGCCAGCAGCCAAACCGGGACAGGGGGCACTGAAGCTTTCTTT. It specifies CASSQTGTGGTEAFF. The chain has TRBV4-1 and TRBJ1-1; 11 bases agree with TRBD1. The CDR3 has 15 residues. The J segment lost 4 bases and the V segment lost 2 bases, leaving 3 bases of the junction unmatched. Germline lookup yields CDR1 MGHRA and CDR2 YSYEKL.